This section outlines one TCR beta chain sequence together with its context. 60 Vbeta and 13 Jbeta primers were used in PCR. Sequencing was performed with immunoSEQ multiplex PCR; in TCRdb, only in-frame clones are kept and a portion is missing. Altogether about 240,000 clones are present, approximately 82% being singletons, with the ten largest covering roughly 7.4%. This entry belongs to a study of cytomegalovirus exposure and HLA in healthy donors. CDR1 is SGHAT, CDR2 FQNNGV, per germline. The CDR3 sequence is 14 residues long. V was clipped by 2 bases and J by 4 bases, with 9 bases between them. Input material: PBMCs. This chain links TRBV11-2 with TRBJ2-1, with D possibly being TRBD1 (6 bases). This receptor was taken from a woman in her fifties or sixties in good health and CMV-seropositive. The CDR3 spells CASSLSTGYNEQFF. DNA for the CDR3: TGTGCCAGCAGCTTATCGACAGGATACAATGAGCAGTTCTTC.